These 7 T cell receptor beta chains were sequenced from one sample in a study of shared clonotypes between healthy human individuals. Using immunoSEQ multiplex PCR, the repertoire was profiled, and TCRdb retains in-frame clones only, with some absent. The table has some 2.1 million clones, about 95% seen once; the top ten hold 0.9% to 1.3%. Naive CD8 cells, CD45RO-negative and positively selected for CCR7, excluded terminally differentiated effector memory CD45RA+ cells. The sequencing sample was made of naive CD8+ T cells sorted from blood. Source of these receptors: a man in his late teens or twenties in good health.

To note about this clone: Other DNA sequences in this sample translate to the same CDR3. This chain uses TRBV19 with TRBJ2-7; D unresolved. Germline lookup yields CDR1 LNHDA and CDR2 SQIVND (reference sequence). This CDR3 is built from 13 residues. Trimming removed 1 base from V and 0 bases from J, with 4 bases in between. CDR3 nucleotide sequence: TGTGCCAGTAGTATAGGGGGCTCCTACGAGCAGTACTTC. As protein: CASSIGGSYEQYF.

In this sample, this clone turned up once. The chain has TRBV7-6 and TRBJ2-7, with D hard to call. This CDR3 has 14 amino acids. Germline V gene lookup returns CDR1 SGHVS and CDR2 FNYEAQ. V was clipped by 1 base and J by 3 bases, with 10 bases between them. The CDR3 coding sequence is TGTGCCAGCAGCTTAGAGGCAGCCAACTACGAGCAGTACTTC. Protein sequence: CASSLEAANYEQYF.

Concerning this clone: The sample carries other DNA sequences with the same CDR3. This sequence joins TRBV11-2 and TRBJ2-5; 7 nucleotides line up with TRBD1. This CDR3 is built from 14 residues. With V trimmed by 0 bases and J by 5 bases, 3 bases remained unmatched. Germline lookup yields CDR1 SGHAT and CDR2 FQNNGV. Here the CDR3 DNA reads TGTGCCAGCAGCTTAGAGACAGGGATGGAGACCCAGTACTTC. Its translation: CASSLETGMETQYF. The variable domain in full, with the rest retrieved from reference TRBV11-2 and TRBJ2-5, is EAGVAQSPRYKIIEKRQSVAFWCNPISGHATLYWYQQILGQGPKLLIQFQNNGVVDDSQLPKDRFSAERLKGVDSTLKIQPAKLEDSAVYLCASSLETGMETQYFGPGTRLLVL.

This clone has just one count. The chain combines TRBV6-1 with TRBJ2-1, with TRBD2 matching 7 bases. Germline CDR1 MNHNS, CDR2 SASEGT. Trimming removed 1 base from V and 8 bases from J; junction bases left unmatched: 5. The CDR3 runs to 14 residues. The CDR3: CASSEVLGGYEQFF. CDR3 bases: TGTGCCAGCAGTGAAGTCTTGGGGGGGTATGAGCAGTTCTTC.

The chain is built from TRBV5-1 and TRBJ2-7, with a tentative D call TRBD2 (6 bases). Trimming took 4 bases from V and 2 from J, leaving 19 bases between them. The CDR3 totals 16 residues. Germline V gene data show CDR1 as SGHRS and CDR2 as YFSETQ. The CDR3 DNA follows: TGCGCCAGCAGCCCGCGGGACGTCGGCTTCCCCTACGAGCAGTACTTC. The encoded protein is CASSPRDVGFPYEQYF.

V and J are TRBV28 and TRBJ2-4; D is perhaps TRBD1 (6 bases). V was cut by 3 bases and J by 8 bases, with 20 bases left in between. Germline V gene data show CDR1 as MDHEN and CDR2 as SYDVKM. The CDR3 length is 16 residues. The CDR3 bases are TGTGCCAGCAGTTTGAGGACAGCAATCCGCGGAGACATTCAGTACTTC. As protein: CASSLRTAIRGDIQYF.

The CDR3 DNA reads TGTGCCAGCAGCGACTCCGGGACAGGGGCTCAAGAGACCCAGTACTTC. Protein sequence: CASSDSGTGAQETQYF. V gene TRBV7-9 combines with J gene TRBJ2-5; TRBD1 aligns across 10 bases. Germline V CDR1 and CDR2: SEHNR, FQNEAQ (reference sequence). This CDR3 is 16 amino acids long. Trimming at V came to 5 bases and at J to 2 bases, leaving 8 bases not matched to a gene.